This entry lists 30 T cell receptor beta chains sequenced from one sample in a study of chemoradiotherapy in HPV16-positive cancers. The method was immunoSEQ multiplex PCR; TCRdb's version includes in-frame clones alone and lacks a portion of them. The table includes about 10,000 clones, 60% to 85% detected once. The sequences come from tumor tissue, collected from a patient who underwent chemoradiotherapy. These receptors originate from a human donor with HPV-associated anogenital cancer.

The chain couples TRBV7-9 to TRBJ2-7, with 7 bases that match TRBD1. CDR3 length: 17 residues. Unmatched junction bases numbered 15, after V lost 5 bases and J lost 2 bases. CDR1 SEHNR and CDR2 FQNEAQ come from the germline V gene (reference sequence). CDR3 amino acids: CASSAGAQGSRTYEQYF. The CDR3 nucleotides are TGTGCCAGCAGCGCCGGGGCACAGGGGAGTCGTACCTACGAGCAGTACTTC.

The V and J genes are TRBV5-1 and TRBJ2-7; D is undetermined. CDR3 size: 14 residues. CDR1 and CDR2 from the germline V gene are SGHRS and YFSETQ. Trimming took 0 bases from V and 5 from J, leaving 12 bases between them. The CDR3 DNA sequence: TGCGCCAGCAGCTTGGACTCAATCGTCCACGAGCAGTACTTC. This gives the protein CASSLDSIVHEQYF.

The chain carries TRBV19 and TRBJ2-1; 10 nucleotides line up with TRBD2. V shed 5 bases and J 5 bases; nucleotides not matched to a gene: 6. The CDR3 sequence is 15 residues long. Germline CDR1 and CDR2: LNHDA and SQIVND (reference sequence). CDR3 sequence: CASSGRTSGNNEQFF. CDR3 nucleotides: TGTGCCAGTAGTGGCAGGACTAGCGGAAACAATGAGCAGTTCTTC. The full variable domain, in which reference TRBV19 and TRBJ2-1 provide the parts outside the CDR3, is DGGITQSPKYLFRKEGQNVTLSCEQNLNHDAMYWYRQDPGQGLRLIYYSQIVNDFQKGDIAEGYSVSREKKESFPLTVTSAQKNPTAFYLCASSGRTSGNNEQFFGPGTRLTVL.

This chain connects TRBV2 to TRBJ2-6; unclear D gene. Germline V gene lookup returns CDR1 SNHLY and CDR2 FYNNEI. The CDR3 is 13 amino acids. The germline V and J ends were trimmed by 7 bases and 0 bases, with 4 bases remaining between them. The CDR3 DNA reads TGTGCCAGCACCAGCTCTGGGGCCAACGTCCTGACTTTC. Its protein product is CASTSSGANVLTF.

Written as DNA, the CDR3 is TGTGCCAGCAGCGCCCCCCCGACCTCTGGAAACACCATATATTTT. Amino acid sequence: CASSAPPTSGNTIYF. The J gene is TRBJ1-3, the V gene TRBV9; D gene uncertain. Germline CDR1 is SGDLS and CDR2 is YYNGEE. The CDR3 has 15 residues. The V end lost 3 bases, the J end lost 0 bases, and 10 bases lay between the germline ends.

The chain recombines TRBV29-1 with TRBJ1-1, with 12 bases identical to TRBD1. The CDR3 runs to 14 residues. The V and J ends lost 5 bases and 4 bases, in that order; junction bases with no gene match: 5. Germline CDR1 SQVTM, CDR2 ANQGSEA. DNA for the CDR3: TGCAGCGTTAAACGGGGACAGGGGGCCACTGAAGCTTTCTTT. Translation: CSVKRGQGATEAFF.

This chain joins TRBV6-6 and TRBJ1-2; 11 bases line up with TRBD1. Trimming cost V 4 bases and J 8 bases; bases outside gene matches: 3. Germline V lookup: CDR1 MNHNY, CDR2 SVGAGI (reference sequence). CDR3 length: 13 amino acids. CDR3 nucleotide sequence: TGTGCCAGCAGTTGGACAGGGGGCAGGGGCTACACCTTC. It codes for CASSWTGGRGYTF.

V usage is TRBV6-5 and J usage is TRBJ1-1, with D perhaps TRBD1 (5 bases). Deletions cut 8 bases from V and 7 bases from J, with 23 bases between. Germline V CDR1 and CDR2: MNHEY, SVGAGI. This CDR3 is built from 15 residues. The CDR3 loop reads CASSKRGELNIEAFF. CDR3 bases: TGTGCCAGCTCAAAGCGGGGGGAACTGAATATTGAAGCTTTCTTT.

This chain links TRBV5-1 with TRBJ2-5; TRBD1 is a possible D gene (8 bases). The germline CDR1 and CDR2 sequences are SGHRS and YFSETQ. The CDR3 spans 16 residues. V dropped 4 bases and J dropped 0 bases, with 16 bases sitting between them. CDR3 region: CASSRGGQDDQETQYF. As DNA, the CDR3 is TGCGCCAGCAGCAGGGGGGGACAGGACGACCAAGAGACCCAGTACTTC.

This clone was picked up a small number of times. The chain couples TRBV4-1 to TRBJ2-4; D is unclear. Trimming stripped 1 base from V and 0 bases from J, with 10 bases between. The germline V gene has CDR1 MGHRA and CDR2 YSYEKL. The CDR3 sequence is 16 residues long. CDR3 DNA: TGCGCCAGCAGCCAAGTTTACAGCCTAGCCAAAAACATTCAGTACTTC. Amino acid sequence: CASSQVYSLAKNIQYF.

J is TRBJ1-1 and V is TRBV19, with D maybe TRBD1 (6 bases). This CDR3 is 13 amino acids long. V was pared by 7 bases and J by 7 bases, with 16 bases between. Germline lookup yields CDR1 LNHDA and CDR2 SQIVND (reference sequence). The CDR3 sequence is CASIAPGVGEAFF. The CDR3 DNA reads TGTGCCAGTATAGCCCCAGGGGTCGGTGAAGCTTTCTTT.

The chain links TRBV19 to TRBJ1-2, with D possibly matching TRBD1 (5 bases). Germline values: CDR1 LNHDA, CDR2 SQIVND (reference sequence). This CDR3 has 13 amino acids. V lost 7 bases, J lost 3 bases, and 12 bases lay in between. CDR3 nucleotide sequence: TGTGCCAGTACACACGAACAGGACTATGGCTACACCTTC. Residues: CASTHEQDYGYTF.

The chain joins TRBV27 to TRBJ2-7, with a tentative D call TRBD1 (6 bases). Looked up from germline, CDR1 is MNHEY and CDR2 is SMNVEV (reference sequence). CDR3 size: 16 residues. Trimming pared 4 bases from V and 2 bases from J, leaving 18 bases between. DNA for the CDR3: TGTGCCAGCAGTTCCCTGGGGGCAGGTTCTACCTACGAGCAGTACTTC. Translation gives CASSSLGAGSTYEQYF.

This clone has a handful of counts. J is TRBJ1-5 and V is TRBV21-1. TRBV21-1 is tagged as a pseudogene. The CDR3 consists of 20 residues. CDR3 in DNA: TGTGCCAGCAGCTCTACTAGGTCAGGGAATCAAAATGTCCTTAATCAGCCCCAGCATTTT. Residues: CASSSTRSGNQNVLNQPQHF.

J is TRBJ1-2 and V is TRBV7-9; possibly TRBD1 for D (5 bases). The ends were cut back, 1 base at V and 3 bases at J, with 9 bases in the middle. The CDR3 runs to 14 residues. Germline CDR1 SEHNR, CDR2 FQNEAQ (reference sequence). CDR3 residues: CASSLGGGDYGYTF. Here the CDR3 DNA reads TGTGCCAGCAGCTTAGGGGGGGGAGACTATGGCTACACCTTC.

The CDR3 region is CASSEPGIHSYEQYF. The CDR3 DNA reads as TGTGCCAGCAGTGAACCCGGGATTCACTCCTACGAGCAGTACTTC. V gene TRBV6-1 combines with J gene TRBJ2-7; D is possibly TRBD2 (5 bases). Trimming took 2 bases from V and 0 from J, leaving 11 bases between them. The V gene's germline CDR1 is MNHNS and CDR2 SASEGT. There are 15 residues in the CDR3.

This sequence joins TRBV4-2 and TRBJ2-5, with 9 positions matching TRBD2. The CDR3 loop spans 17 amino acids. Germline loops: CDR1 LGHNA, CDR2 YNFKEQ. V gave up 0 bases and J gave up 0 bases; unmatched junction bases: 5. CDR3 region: CASSQDPAGGDQETQYF. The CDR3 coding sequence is TGTGCCAGCAGCCAAGATCCAGCGGGGGGCGACCAAGAGACCCAGTACTTC.

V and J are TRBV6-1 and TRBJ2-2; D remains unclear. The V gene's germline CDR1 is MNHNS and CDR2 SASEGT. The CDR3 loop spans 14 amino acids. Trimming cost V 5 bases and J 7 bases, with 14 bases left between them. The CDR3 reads CASSIGEVVGELFF. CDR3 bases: TGTGCCAGCAGTATCGGCGAAGTCGTCGGGGAGCTGTTTTTT.

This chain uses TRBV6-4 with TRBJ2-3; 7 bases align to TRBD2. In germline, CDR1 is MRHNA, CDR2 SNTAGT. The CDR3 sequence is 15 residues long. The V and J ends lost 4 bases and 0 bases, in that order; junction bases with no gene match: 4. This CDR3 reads CASSGGAGSTDTQYF. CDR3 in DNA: TGTGCCAGCAGTGGAGGAGCGGGGAGCACAGATACGCAGTATTTT.

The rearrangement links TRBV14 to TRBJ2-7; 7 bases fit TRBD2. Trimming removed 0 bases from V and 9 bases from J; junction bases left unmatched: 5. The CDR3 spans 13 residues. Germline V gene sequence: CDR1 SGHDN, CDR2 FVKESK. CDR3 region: CASSQDWRGTQYF. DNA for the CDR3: TGTGCCAGCAGCCAAGATTGGCGGGGGACGCAGTACTTC.

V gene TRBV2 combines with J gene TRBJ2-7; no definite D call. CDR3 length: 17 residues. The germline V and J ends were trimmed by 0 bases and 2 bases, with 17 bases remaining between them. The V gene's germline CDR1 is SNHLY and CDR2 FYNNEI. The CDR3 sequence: CASSEAPDHWPPYEQYF. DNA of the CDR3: TGTGCCAGCAGTGAAGCTCCCGACCACTGGCCTCCCTACGAGCAGTACTTC.

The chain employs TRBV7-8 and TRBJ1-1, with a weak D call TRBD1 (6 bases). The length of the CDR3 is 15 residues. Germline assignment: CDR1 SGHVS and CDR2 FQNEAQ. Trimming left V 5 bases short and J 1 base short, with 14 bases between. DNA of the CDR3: TGTGCCAGCAGCCCCATCGGGGGGCCGAACACTGAAGCTTTCTTT. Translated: CASSPIGGPNTEAFF.

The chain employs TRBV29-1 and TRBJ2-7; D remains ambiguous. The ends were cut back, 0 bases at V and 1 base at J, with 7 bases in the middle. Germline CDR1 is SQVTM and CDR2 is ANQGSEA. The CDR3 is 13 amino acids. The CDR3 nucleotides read TGCAGCGTTGAAGATGTCCCTTCCTACGAGCAGTACTTC. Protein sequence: CSVEDVPSYEQYF.

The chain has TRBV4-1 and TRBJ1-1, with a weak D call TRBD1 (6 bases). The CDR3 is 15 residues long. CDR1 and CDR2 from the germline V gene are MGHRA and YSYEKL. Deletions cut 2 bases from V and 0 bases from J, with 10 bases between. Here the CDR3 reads CASSQKQGMNTEAFF. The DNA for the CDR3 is TGCGCCAGCAGCCAAAAACAGGGCATGAACACTGAAGCTTTCTTT.

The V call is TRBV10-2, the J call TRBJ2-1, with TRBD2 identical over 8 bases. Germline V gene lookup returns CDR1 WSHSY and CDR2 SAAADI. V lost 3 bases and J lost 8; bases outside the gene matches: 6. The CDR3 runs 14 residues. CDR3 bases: TGCGCCAGCAGTGAAGGAGGACTAGCCTATGAGCAGTTCTTC. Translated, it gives CASSEGGLAYEQFF.

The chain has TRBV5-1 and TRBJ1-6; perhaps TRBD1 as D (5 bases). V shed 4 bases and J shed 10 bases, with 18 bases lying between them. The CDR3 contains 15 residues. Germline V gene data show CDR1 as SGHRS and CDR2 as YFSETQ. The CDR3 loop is CASSLRMGTGSPLHF. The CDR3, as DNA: TGCGCCAGCAGCCTCCGTATGGGGACGGGATCACCCCTCCACTTT.

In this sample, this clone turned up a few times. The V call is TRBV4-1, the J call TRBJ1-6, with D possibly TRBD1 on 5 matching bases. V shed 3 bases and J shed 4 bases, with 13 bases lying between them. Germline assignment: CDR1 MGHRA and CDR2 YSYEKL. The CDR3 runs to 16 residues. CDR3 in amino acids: CASSHTSGEYNSPLHF. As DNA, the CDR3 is TGCGCCAGCAGCCACACATCGGGGGAGTATAATTCACCCCTCCACTTT.

CDR3 sequence reads: CASSSGQMNTEAFF. As DNA, the CDR3 is TGTGCCAGCAGTTCTGGACAGATGAACACTGAAGCTTTCTTT. V gene TRBV28 combines with J gene TRBJ1-1, with a possible D match to TRBD1 (6 bases). Germline CDR1 and CDR2: MDHEN and SYDVKM. The CDR3 is 14 residues long. V was shortened by 4 bases and J by 0 bases, with 9 bases between the two germline ends.

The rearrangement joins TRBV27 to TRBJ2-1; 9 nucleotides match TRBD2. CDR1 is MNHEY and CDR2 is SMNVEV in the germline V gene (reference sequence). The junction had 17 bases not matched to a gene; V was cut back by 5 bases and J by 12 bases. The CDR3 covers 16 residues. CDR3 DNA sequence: TGTGCCAGCAGTACGGCCCTTGGGACTAGCCTTAGAGGGCAGTTCTTC. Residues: CASSTALGTSLRGQFF.

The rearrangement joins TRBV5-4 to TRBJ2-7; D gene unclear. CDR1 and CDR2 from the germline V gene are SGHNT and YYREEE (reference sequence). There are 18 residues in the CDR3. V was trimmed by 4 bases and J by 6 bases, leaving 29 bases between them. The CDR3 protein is CASSTPKVGAGLPSEQYF. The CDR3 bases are TGTGCCAGCAGCACCCCTAAGGTCGGTGCAGGCCTTCCTTCCGAGCAGTACTTC.